Given below is one T cell receptor beta chain in context. Its matching antigen is unknown. The data were taken from a study of regulatory dendritic cells for organ transplantation. Per germline, CDR1 DFQATT and CDR2 SNEGSKA (reference sequence). The V end lost 3 bases, the J end lost 9 bases, and 9 bases lay between the germline ends. There are 11 residues in the CDR3. CD4+ or CD8+ T cells were sorted as naive CD45RA+ or memory CD45RO+. Overall study results and limits: Naive CD4+ and CD8+ repertoires were highly diverse; memory CD8+ was most oligoclonal.

The protocol was immunoSEQ multiplex PCR, while the TCRdb copy is restricted to in-frame clones and leaves out a portion. The top ten hold about 0.96% of the sample, which has 21,000 or so clones, 74% seen once. This clonotype was sampled from a human donor in good health. V gene TRBV20-1 combines with J gene TRBJ2-1; possibly TRBD2 for D (5 bases). Sequencing input: memory CD4+ T cells from blood. Stated subset: CD45RO+ memory T cells. The CDR3 sequence is CSASPGFEQFF. DNA of the CDR3: TGCAGTGCTAGTCCGGGGTTTGAGCAGTTCTTC.